These T cell receptor beta chains were read from a single sample in a study of Ad26.COV2.S vaccination and SARS-CoV-2 variants. Assay used: immunoSEQ multiplex PCR; TCRdb lists only in-frame clones, some missing. This sample yields 320,000 or so clones, of which about nine tenths are seen a single time; around 5.5% belongs to the top ten. The starting material was peripheral blood, obtained in a trial of Ad26.COV2.S vaccine versus placebo. Receptor source: a person between 18 and 60 years old who received the Ad26.COV2.S COVID-19 vaccine or a placebo. The CDR3 runs from the conserved cysteine through the conserved F or W. D genes are given only for firm matches. Size is omitted from some rows. Given values are once, few, many or a class for expanded clones.

TRBV7-6	TRBJ1-1	TRBD1	once	TGTGCCAGCAGCTTGACAGGGGCCGAAGCTTTCTTT	CASSLTGAEAFF
TRBV18	TRBJ2-2	.	.	TGTGCCAGCTCACCCTCCGGGCCCTTGGGCACCGGGGAGCTGTTTTTT	CASSPSGPLGTGELFF
TRBV15	TRBJ2-2	.	.	TGTGCCACCAGCGGGACCCAGAACACCGGGGAGCTGTTTTTT	CATSGTQNTGELFF
TRBV11-3	TRBJ1-2	TRBD1	.	TGTGCCAGCAGCTCTATGGACAGGAACTATGGCTACACCTTC	CASSSMDRNYGYTF
TRBV30	TRBJ1-6	.	.	TGTGCCTGGAACGAAAGAAATAATTCACCCCTCCACTTT	CAWNERNNSPLHF
TRBV28	TRBJ1-3	.	.	TGTGCCAGCAGTTTCGGGGGAACCTCTGGAAACACCATATATTTT	CASSFGGTSGNTIYF
TRBV27	TRBJ1-2	.	.	TGTGCCAGCAGTTTATACAGTAAGGACAGACTCTATGGCTACACCTTC	CASSLYSKDRLYGYTF
TRBV15	TRBJ1-6	.	.	TGTGCCACCAGCAGAGATGCGACAGTCTCCTTAAATTCACCCCTCCACTTT	CATSRDATVSLNSPLHF
TRBV4-1	TRBJ1-5	.	.	TGCGCCAGCAGCGAGGACGGAAGTCATCAGCCCCAGCATTTT	CASSEDGSHQPQHF
TRBV27	TRBJ2-5	.	.	TGTGCCAGCAGTCTAATACCCCAAGAGACCCAGTACTTC	CASSLIPQETQYF
TRBV7-2	TRBJ1-2	TRBD1	.	TGTGCCAGCAACTATCCAGGGACAGTCTATGGCTACACCTTC	CASNYPGTVYGYTF
TRBV3-1/TRBV3-2	TRBJ1-1	.	.	TGTGCCAGCAGCCCCAGGGACTCTCTGACCACTGAAGCTTTCTTT	CASSPRDSLTTEAFF
TRBV13	TRBJ1-3	.	.	TGTGCCAGCAGCTTAGGGCCGAGCTCTGGAAACACCATATATTTT	CASSLGPSSGNTIYF
TRBV2	TRBJ1-3	.	.	TGTGCCAGCAGGGGACTACGACAGAATTCCTCTGGAAACACCATATATTTT	CASRGLRQNSSGNTIYF
TRBV25-1	TRBJ1-5	.	.	TGTGCCAGCAGAGGGTACCTCAATCAGCCCCAGCATTTT	CASRGYLNQPQHF
TRBV29-1	TRBJ2-7	.	.	TGCAGCGTTGTTTTCGGGGGAGACGCCTACGAGCAGTACTTC	CSVVFGGDAYEQYF
TRBV11-2	TRBJ2-1	.	.	TGTGCCAGCAACGAAGAGGGGATCTCCTACAATGAGCAGTTCTTC	CASNEEGISYNEQFF
TRBV4-1	TRBJ2-5	.	.	TGCGCCAGCAGCCAGCTCCGGATCTTGGGGGCACACCAAGAGACCCAGTACTTC	CASSQLRILGAHQETQYF
TRBV7-8	TRBJ1-1	.	few	TGTGCCAGCAGCCCTGGACGGGTATGGGCTTTCTTT	CASSPGRVWAFF
TRBV7-2	TRBJ1-5	.	.	TGTGCCAGCAGCTTAGGTCCTTGGGGGGTACTCAATCAGCCCCAGCATTTT	CASSLGPWGVLNQPQHF
TRBV11-3	TRBJ1-5	.	.	TGTGCCAGCAGCTTATCAGGGGTTGCCCAAGGGTCGCCCGGCAATCAGCCCCAGCATTTT	CASSLSGVAQGSPGNQPQHF
TRBV7-2	TRBJ2-3	.	.	TGTGCCAGCAGCTCCCCCCGGGGGGATACGCAGTATTTT	CASSSPRGDTQYF
TRBV5-6	TRBJ1-4	.	.	TGTGCCAGCAGCGGGATGACAGTTAGCGCGAAAAAACTGTTTTTT	CASSGMTVSAKKLFF
TRBV30	TRBJ2-1	.	.	TGTGCCCTCCTGCCCCAGAGCTCCTACAATGAGCAGTTCTTC	CALLPQSSYNEQFF
TRBV6-5	TRBJ1-6	.	.	TGTGCCAGCAGCAAACCAGGCTTTTTCGATTCACCCCTCCACTTT	CASSKPGFFDSPLHF
TRBV7-9	TRBJ2-5	TRBD2	.	TGTGCCAGCAGCTCCCTGACTAGCGGGGCTCAAGAGACCCAGTACTTC	CASSSLTSGAQETQYF